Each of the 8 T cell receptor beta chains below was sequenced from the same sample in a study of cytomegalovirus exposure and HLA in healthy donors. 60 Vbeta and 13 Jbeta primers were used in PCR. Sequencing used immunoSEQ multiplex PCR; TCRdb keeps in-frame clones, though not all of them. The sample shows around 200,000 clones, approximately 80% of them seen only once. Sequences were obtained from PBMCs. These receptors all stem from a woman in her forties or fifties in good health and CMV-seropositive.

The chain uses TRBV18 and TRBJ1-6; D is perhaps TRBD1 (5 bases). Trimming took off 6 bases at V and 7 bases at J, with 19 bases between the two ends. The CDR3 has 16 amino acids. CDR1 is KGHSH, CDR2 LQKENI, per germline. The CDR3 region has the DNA TGTGCCAGCTCTCCGAGGAGCGACAGAGGAAATTCACCCCTCCACTTT. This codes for CASSPRSDRGNSPLHF.

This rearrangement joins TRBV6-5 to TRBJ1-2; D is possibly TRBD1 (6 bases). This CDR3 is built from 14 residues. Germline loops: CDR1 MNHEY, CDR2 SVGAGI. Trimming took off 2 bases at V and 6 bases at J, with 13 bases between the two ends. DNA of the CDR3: TGTGCCAGCAGTTACCTTGGGACACTTAATGGCTACACCTTC. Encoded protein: CASSYLGTLNGYTF.

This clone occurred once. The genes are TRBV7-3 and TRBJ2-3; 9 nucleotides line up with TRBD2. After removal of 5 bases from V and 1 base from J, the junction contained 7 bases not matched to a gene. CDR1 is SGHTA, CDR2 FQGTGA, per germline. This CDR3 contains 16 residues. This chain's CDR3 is CASSPRGLAGTDTQYF. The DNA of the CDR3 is TGTGCCAGCAGCCCAAGGGGACTAGCCGGCACAGATACGCAGTATTTT.

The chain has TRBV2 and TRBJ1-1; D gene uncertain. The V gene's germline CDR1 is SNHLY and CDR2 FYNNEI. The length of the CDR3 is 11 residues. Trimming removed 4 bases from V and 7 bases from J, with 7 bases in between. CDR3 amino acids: CASSGLLEAFF. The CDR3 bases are TGTGCCAGCAGTGGGTTACTTGAAGCTTTCTTT. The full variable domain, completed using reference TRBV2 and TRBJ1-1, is EPEVTQTPSHQVTQMGQEVILRCVPISNHLYFYWYRQILGQKVEFLVSFYNNEISEKSEIFDDQFSVERPDGSNFTLKIRSTKLEDSAMYFCASSGLLEAFFGQGTRLTVV.

CDR3 sequence: CASRRGHSYEQYF. The CDR3 coding sequence is TGTGCCAGTCGAAGGGGACACAGCTACGAGCAGTACTTC. The rearrangement links TRBV27 to TRBJ2-7; perhaps TRBD1 as D (6 bases). The CDR3 consists of 13 residues. Germline lookup yields CDR1 MNHEY and CDR2 SMNVEV (reference sequence). V was clipped by 9 bases and J by 3 bases, with 15 bases between them.

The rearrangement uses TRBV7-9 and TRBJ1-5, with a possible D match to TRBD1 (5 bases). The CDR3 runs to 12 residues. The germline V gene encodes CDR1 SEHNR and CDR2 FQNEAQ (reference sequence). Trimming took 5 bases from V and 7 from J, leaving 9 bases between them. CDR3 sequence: CASSPQGQPQHF. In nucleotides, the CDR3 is TGTGCCAGCAGCCCTCAGGGCCAGCCCCAGCATTTT.

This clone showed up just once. The CDR3 loop is CASSDAGWGETQYF. The CDR3 region has the DNA TGTGCCAGCAGTGATGCGGGGTGGGGGGAGACCCAGTACTTC. This sequence joins TRBV6-1 and TRBJ2-5; TRBD2 is a possible D gene (6 bases). The V end was cut by 3 bases, the J end by 5 bases, with 13 bases between. This CDR3 is 14 amino acids long. Per the germline V gene, CDR1 is MNHNS and CDR2 is SASEGT.

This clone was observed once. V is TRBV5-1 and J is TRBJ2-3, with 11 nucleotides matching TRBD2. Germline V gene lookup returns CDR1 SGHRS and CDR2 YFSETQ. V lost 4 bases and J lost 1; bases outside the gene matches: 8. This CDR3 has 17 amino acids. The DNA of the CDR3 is TGCGCCAGCAGCCTGGGCCTTAGCGGGGGGGGCACAGATACGCAGTATTTT. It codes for CASSLGLSGGGTDTQYF.